This TCR beta chain is from a study of blood T cell repertoires in COVID-19. Study details: Sources were T cells, B-cell-depleted T cells, or PBMCs; the material itself was cDNA or gDNA.

Sequencing used immunoSEQ multiplex PCR; TCRdb keeps in-frame clones, though not all of them. The sample consists of 310,000 or so clones, 90% to 95% of them appearing once. The germline V gene encodes CDR1 GTSNPN and CDR2 SVGIG (reference sequence). The CDR3 consists of 13 residues. Trimming stripped 3 bases from V and 3 bases from J, with 11 bases between. This TCR derives from a woman in her thirties with COVID-19, enrolled during active disease. The source material was peripheral blood. The rearrangement joins TRBV30 to TRBJ1-1; D is uncertain. The CDR3 coding sequence is TGTGCCTGGAGGGCCAGGTGGGACACTGAAGCTTTCTTT. This sequence encodes CAWRARWDTEAFF.